This is a list of T cell receptor beta chains from one sample in a study of shared clonotypes between healthy human individuals. Method: immunoSEQ multiplex PCR; TCRdb's copy keeps in-frame clones and lacks some. Of approximately 2.5 million clones listed, 80% to 95% were seen once; the top ten hold 0.36%. Source material: naive CD4+ T cells from PBMCs. Receptor source: a man younger than 35 in good health. Some clones in this sample may be carry-over from other donors' samples. The CDR3 runs from the conserved cysteine through the conserved F or W. The D gene is left open where the match is weak. Size is omitted from some rows. Given values are once, few, many or a class for expanded clones.

.	TRBV2	TRBJ1-2	13	TRBD1	TGTGCCAGCAGCGCAGGGGGTAACTATGGCTACACCTTC	CASSAGGNYGYTF
.	TRBV6-6	TRBJ2-1	15	TRBD2	TGTGCCAGCAGCAAACTAGCGGGAGGGGTAAATGAGCAGTTCTTC	CASSKLAGGVNEQFF
.	TRBV5-1	TRBJ2-7	15	TRBD2	TGCGCCAGCAGCCTAGCGGGGACCAGCTCCTACGAGCAGTACTTC	CASSLAGTSSYEQYF
once	TRBV28	TRBJ2-1	14	.	TGTGCCAGCAGTTTGAGGGTCTCCTACAATGAGCAGTTCTTC	CASSLRVSYNEQFF
.	TRBV5-1	TRBJ2-3	17	TRBD2	TGCGCCAGCAGCTTGGCCGGGGCGGGAGGGCCGTTGGATACGCAGTATTTT	CASSLAGAGGPLDTQYF
.	TRBV7-9	TRBJ2-2	12	.	TGTGCCAGCAGCTTAAGCACCGGGGAGCTGTTTTTT	CASSLSTGELFF
once	TRBV4-2	TRBJ2-3	16	TRBD2	TGTGCCAGCAGACTAGCGGGAGGGATTGAGTCGAATACGCAGTATTTT	CASRLAGGIESNTQYF
.	TRBV5-5	TRBJ2-3	13	.	TGTGCCAGCAGCTTGGTATTTACAGATACGCAGTATTTT	CASSLVFTDTQYF
.	TRBV27	TRBJ1-4	19	.	TGTGCCAGCAGTTTTTGGCAGAACCTGTACCTGACTGAGAATGAAAAACTGTTTTTT	CASSFWQNLYLTENEKLFF
.	TRBV6-1	TRBJ2-5	14	TRBD2	TGTGCCAGCGTGGGCGGGGGGGGCCAAGAGACCCAGTACTTC	CASVGGGGQETQYF
once	TRBV18	TRBJ2-7	13	TRBD1	TGTGCCAGCTCACAAGGACAGGCTTACGAGCAGTACTTC	CASSQGQAYEQYF
.	TRBV7-2	TRBJ2-2	15	.	TGTGCCAGCAGCGCCGGGCTTCTCCGTCTTGGGGAGCTGTTTTTT	CASSAGLLRLGELFF
.	TRBV27	TRBJ2-3	17	.	TGTGCCAGCAGTTCGCGGGACAGTACATACCGCACAGATACGCAGTATTTT	CASSSRDSTYRTDTQYF
.	TRBV25-1	TRBJ2-7	14	TRBD2	TGTGCCAGCAGTGAGTCGGGGGGGTTATACGAGCAGTACTTC	CASSESGGLYEQYF
.	TRBV30	TRBJ2-5	14	.	TGTGCCTGGAGCGGAACCGGGACACGCGAGACCCAGTACTTC	CAWSGTGTRETQYF
.	TRBV12-1	TRBJ2-3	17	.	TGTGCCAGCACCCACCCGGGGGACGGGCCAAAGGCAGATACGCAGTATTTT	CASTHPGDGPKADTQYF
once	TRBV6-6	TRBJ2-1	11	.	TGTGCCAGCACTCGAGACAATGAGCAGTTCTTC	CASTRDNEQFF
.	TRBV29-1	TRBJ2-2	14	.	TGCAGCGCCGCCTGGGTGAGGGGGGACGGGGAGCTGTTTTTT	CSAAWVRGDGELFF
.	TRBV6-5	TRBJ1-1	12	.	TGTGCCAGCAGTTACCTAGGACAGGAAGCTTTCTTT	CASSYLGQEAFF
.	TRBV5-1	TRBJ2-2	14	.	TGCGCCAGCAGCTTGGGGGCCACGGCTGGGGAGCTGTTTTTT	CASSLGATAGELFF
.	TRBV5-1	TRBJ2-5	17	TRBD2	TGCGCCAGCAGCTTGGGGCACGGGACTAGCGGTTCATTGGCCCAGTACTTC	CASSLGHGTSGSLAQYF
.	TRBV20-1	TRBJ2-5	10	.	TGCAGTGCTTTGGGGGAGACCCAGTACTTC	CSALGETQYF
.	TRBV29-1	TRBJ2-5	14	.	TGCAGCGTTGAAACGGACATAAACCAAGAGACCCAGTACTTC	CSVETDINQETQYF
.	TRBV2	TRBJ2-1	14	.	TGTGCCAGCAGTGGGGCCCCGTCCGGGAATGAGCAGTTCTTC	CASSGAPSGNEQFF
.	TRBV10-1	TRBJ2-2	14	.	TGCGCCAGCAGTGAACGGACGAACACCGGGGAGCTGTTTTTT	CASSERTNTGELFF
.	TRBV30	TRBJ1-1	15	.	TGTGCCTGGGGGACACCCGGAGGGGGAGGGATTGAAGCTTTCTTT	CAWGTPGGGGIEAFF
.	TRBV27	TRBJ2-7	14	TRBD2	TGTGCCAGCAGGCGCGGGGTAGCGGGATACGAGCAGTACTTC	CASRRGVAGYEQYF
.	TRBV21-1	TRBJ2-7	24	.	TGTGCCAGCTTCGACGAACCCGGAACCAGCCTCCTCGCCCCGGGACTCAGGAGCTCCTACGAGCAGTACTTC	CASFDEPGTSLLAPGLRSSYEQYF
.	TRBV7-3	TRBJ1-2	13	.	TGTGCCAGCAGCTTACCAGGGGACTATGGCTACACCTTC	CASSLPGDYGYTF
.	TRBV4-1	TRBJ2-6	16	.	TGCGCCAGCAGCCGAGACTACAGCTCTGGGGCCAACGTCCTGACTTTC	CASSRDYSSGANVLTF
.	TRBV2	TRBJ1-1	12	.	TGTGCCAGCAGTGTCCGGCAGGGTGAAGCTTTCTTT	CASSVRQGEAFF
.	TRBV1	TRBJ1-2	16	.	TGCACCAGCAGCCCAAACAACGGACAGACCGAGGGAGGCTACACCTTC	CTSSPNNGQTEGGYTF
.	TRBV28	TRBJ1-4	16	TRBD1	TGTGCCAGCAGTTCACGACCGGGACAGGGTAATGAAAAACTGTTTTTT	CASSSRPGQGNEKLFF
.	TRBV7-2	TRBJ1-1	13	.	TGTGCCAGCAGCTTAGTTTATGGGATTGGAGCTTTCTTT	CASSLVYGIGAFF
.	TRBV7-9	TRBJ2-7	15	TRBD2	TGTGCCAGCAGCTTAAGTGCGGGAGAAGGGTACGAGCAGTACTTC	CASSLSAGEGYEQYF
.	TRBV19	TRBJ1-2	15	.	TGTGCCAGTAGGATAAACCGGGGATTTAACTATGGCTACACCTTC	CASRINRGFNYGYTF
.	TRBV5-4	TRBJ1-2	13	TRBD1	TGTGCCAGCAGCTTCGACAGGGCCGGGGGCTACACCTTC	CASSFDRAGGYTF
.	TRBV4-1	TRBJ1-4	15	.	TGCGCCAGCAGCCAAGAAATGCATGAGGGGGAAAAACTGTTTTTT	CASSQEMHEGEKLFF
.	TRBV29-1	TRBJ1-1	11	.	TGCAGCGTTAACACCCACACTGAAGCTTTCTTT	CSVNTHTEAFF
.	TRBV5-4	TRBJ2-7	16	TRBD2	TGTGCCAGCAGCGTCGGGACTAGCGGGGGACACTACGAGCAGTACTTC	CASSVGTSGGHYEQYF
.	TRBV7-9	TRBJ2-1	15	.	TGTGCCAGCAGCGACCGATTTAGCTCCTACAATGAGCAGTTCTTC	CASSDRFSSYNEQFF
once	TRBV7-3	TRBJ2-1	21	TRBD2	TGTGCCAGCAGCTCCTCACTAGCGGGAGGGTTTCCACCTTTTGGGGGCAATGAGCAGTTCTTC	CASSSSLAGGFPPFGGNEQFF
once	TRBV27	TRBJ2-3	15	.	TGTGCCAGCAGTGACTCTTTCGGAGGCACAGATACGCAGTATTTT	CASSDSFGGTDTQYF
once	TRBV6-5	TRBJ2-4	15	TRBD2	TGTGCCAGCAGTCGAATAGCGGGAGGGCAACACATTCAGTACTTC	CASSRIAGGQHIQYF
.	TRBV18	TRBJ2-7	13	.	TGTGCCAGCTCACCAGCCGGGCACTACGAGCAGTACTTC	CASSPAGHYEQYF
.	TRBV5-4	TRBJ2-7	15	TRBD2	TGTGCCAGCAGCTTGGTCACTAGCGGGGGTTACGAGCAGTACTTC	CASSLVTSGGYEQYF
.	TRBV5-1	TRBJ1-4	16	TRBD1	TGCGCCAGCAGCTTGGGGAGGGGGCCCACTAATGAAAAACTGTTTTTT	CASSLGRGPTNEKLFF
.	TRBV9	TRBJ1-1	15	TRBD1	TGTGCCAGCAGCCCCCCCCGGGACAGGGGGACTGAAGCTTTCTTT	CASSPPRDRGTEAFF
.	TRBV28	TRBJ2-7	13	.	TGTGCCAGCAGTCGACCCCCTATAGGGGAGCAGTACTTC	CASSRPPIGEQYF
.	TRBV5-4	TRBJ2-3	16	.	TGTGCCAGCAGCTTGGGGCCAGGGCCTAGCACAGATACGCAGTATTTT	CASSLGPGPSTDTQYF
once	TRBV30	TRBJ2-6	20	.	TGTGCCTGGAGTAGCGGGCAGGTAAAAAAAATGAGCTCTGGGGCCAACGTCCTGACTTTC	CAWSSGQVKKMSSGANVLTF
.	TRBV4-2	TRBJ2-2	17	TRBD1	TGTGCCAGCAGCCAAGATCTGCGACAGGGATTAACCGGGGAGCTGTTTTTT	CASSQDLRQGLTGELFF
.	TRBV18	TRBJ1-1	14	.	TGTGCCAGCTCACCCCGGGAGGCGAACACTGAAGCTTTCTTT	CASSPREANTEAFF